Following are 5 T cell receptor beta chains from one sample sequenced in a study of cytomegalovirus exposure and HLA in healthy donors. PCR was performed using 60 Vbeta and 13 Jbeta primers. Using immunoSEQ multiplex PCR, the repertoire was profiled, and TCRdb retains in-frame clones only, with some absent. The table counts 60,000 to 80,000 clones; 4% to 5.5% lies in the top ten. The specimen sequenced was PBMCs. The receptors derive from a man aged 35-49 years in good health and CMV-seronegative.

V usage is TRBV27 and J usage is TRBJ2-7; TRBD1 aligns across 10 bases. V shed 2 bases, J shed 3 bases, and the junction held 13 bases outside the gene matches. The CDR3 extends over 18 amino acids. Germline lookup yields CDR1 MNHEY and CDR2 SMNVEV (reference sequence). The CDR3 DNA sequence: TGTGCCAGCAGTTTAAAAGGTCCGGGACAGGGGATATACTACGAGCAGTACTTC. Translation: CASSLKGPGQGIYYEQYF.

The genes are TRBV5-1 and TRBJ2-7; D is unclear. Per the germline V gene, CDR1 is SGHRS and CDR2 is YFSETQ. CDR3 length: 14 amino acids. Trimming stripped 7 bases from V and 3 bases from J, with 17 bases between. CDR3 sequence: CASARDAALYEQYF. For the CDR3, the DNA is TGCGCCAGCGCCCGTGATGCGGCCCTCTACGAGCAGTACTTC.

V is TRBV9 and J is TRBJ2-7; D remains ambiguous. Trimming pared 5 bases from V and 3 bases from J, leaving 9 bases between. The CDR3 has 12 amino acids. CDR1 is SGDLS, CDR2 YYNGEE, per germline. DNA of the CDR3: TGTGCCAGCAGTGGAGACCGCTACGAGCAGTACTTC. It yields the protein CASSGDRYEQYF.

The chain employs TRBV5-1 and TRBJ2-1; 7 positions match TRBD2. Germline V gives CDR1 SGHRS, CDR2 YFSETQ. This CDR3 is 14 amino acids long. The trim removed 0 bases at V and 8 bases at J, leaving 5 bases unmatched. CDR3 nucleotide sequence: TGCGCCAGCAGCTTGGTTAGGGCGGGAGATGAGCAGTTCTTC. It specifies CASSLVRAGDEQFF.

The chain has TRBV6-6 and TRBJ2-3, with D possibly being TRBD1 (5 bases). The CDR3 contains 13 residues. V lost 5 bases to trimming and J lost 4 bases, with 10 bases between them. Germline V gene lookup returns CDR1 MNHNY and CDR2 SVGAGI (reference sequence). CDR3 region: CASSDTGPDTQYF. The DNA of the CDR3 is TGTGCCAGCAGTGATACAGGTCCAGATACGCAGTATTTT.